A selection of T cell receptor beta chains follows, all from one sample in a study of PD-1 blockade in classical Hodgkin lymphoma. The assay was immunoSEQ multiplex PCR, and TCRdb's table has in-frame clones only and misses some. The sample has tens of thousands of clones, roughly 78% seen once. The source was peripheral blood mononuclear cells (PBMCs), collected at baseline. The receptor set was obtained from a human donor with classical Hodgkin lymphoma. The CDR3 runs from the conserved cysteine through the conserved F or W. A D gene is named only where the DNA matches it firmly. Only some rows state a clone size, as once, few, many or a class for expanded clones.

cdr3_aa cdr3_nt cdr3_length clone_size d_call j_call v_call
CATAGQGVGEQYF TGTGCCACCGCGGGACAGGGGGTGGGGGAGCAGTACTTC 13 once TRBD1 TRBJ2-5 TRBV10-3
CASSLEGVGNEQYF TGCGCCAGCAGCTTGGAAGGGGTGGGAAACGAGCAGTACTTC 14 once . TRBJ2-7 TRBV5-1
CASSRGAVPYNEQFF TGTGCCAGCAGTAGGGGGGCAGTGCCGTACAATGAGCAGTTCTTC 15 . . TRBJ2-1 TRBV6-6
CASSLGGGPYEQYF TGTGCCAGCAGTCTCGGGGGGGGACCCTACGAGCAGTACTTC 14 . TRBD2 TRBJ2-7 TRBV6-5
CASSLFAGGSEAFF TGTGCCAGCAGTTTATTTGCAGGGGGCTCCGAAGCTTTCTTT 14 once TRBD1 TRBJ1-1 TRBV27
CASRRNTEAFF TGTGCCAGCAGACGAAACACTGAAGCTTTCTTT 11 . . TRBJ1-1 TRBV6-6
CASSRGRQAEMTGELFF TGCGCCAGCAGCCGCGGCAGACAGGCGGAAATGACCGGGGAGCTGTTTTTT 17 . . TRBJ2-2 TRBV4-1
CASSITGAWTEQFF TGTGCCAGTAGTATCACGGGGGCATGGACTGAGCAGTTCTTC 14 few . TRBJ2-1 TRBV19
CASSQGLAGGYEQFF TGTGCCAGCAGCCAGGGACTAGCGGGGGGGTATGAGCAGTTCTTC 15 once TRBD2 TRBJ2-1 TRBV6-6
CASSDGTGWYGYTF TGTGCCAGCAGTGACGGGACAGGGTGGTATGGCTACACCTTC 14 . TRBD1 TRBJ1-2 TRBV2
CAISGPGQLYNEQFF TGTGCCATCAGTGGACCGGGACAGCTCTACAATGAGCAGTTCTTC 15 few TRBD1 TRBJ2-1 TRBV10-3
CASSYRGQGRYEQYF TGTGCCAGCAGTTACAGGGGACAGGGCCGTTACGAGCAGTACTTC 15 . TRBD1 TRBJ2-7 TRBV6-5
CASSFVRGGGETQYF TGTGCCAGCAGCTTTGTTAGGGGAGGAGGGGAGACCCAGTACTTC 15 . . TRBJ2-5 TRBV5-4
CASSESKEGELFF TGTGCCAGCAGTGAATCTAAGGAAGGGGAGCTGTTTTTT 13 . . TRBJ2-2 TRBV6-1
CASSFNRETQYF TGTGCCAGCAGCTTCAATCGGGAGACCCAGTACTTC 12 . . TRBJ2-5 TRBV7-8
CSVYTGNYGYTF TGCAGCGTTTATACAGGAAACTATGGCTACACCTTC 12 once . TRBJ1-2 TRBV29-1
CASGLVLDGLTGSYEQYF TGTGCTAGTGGTTTGGTACTTGATGGCTTGACAGGGTCCTACGAGCAGTACTTC 18 . TRBD1 TRBJ2-7 TRBV12-5
CASSLEPQGSYTF TGTGCCAGCAGCTTAGAACCACAGGGTAGCTACACCTTC 13 . . TRBJ1-2 TRBV11-2
CASSLFPRQGGYGYTF TGTGCCAGCTCTCTTTTCCCGCGACAGGGCGGCTATGGCTACACCTTC 16 . TRBD1 TRBJ1-2 TRBV18
CASSYSRGGEETQYF TGTGCCAGCAGTTACTCGAGGGGGGGGGAAGAGACCCAGTACTTC 15 few . TRBJ2-5 TRBV6-5
CASSQGLDREREKLFF TGCGCCAGCAGCCAGGGGTTAGACAGGGAACGAGAAAAACTGTTTTTT 16 . TRBD1 TRBJ1-4 TRBV4-3
CASSYRGTYEQYF TGTGCCAGCAGTTATCGGGGCACCTACGAGCAGTACTTC 13 . . TRBJ2-7 TRBV6-6
CASSSSWDEQYF TGTGCCAGCAGCTCATCCTGGGACGAGCAGTACTTC 12 . . TRBJ2-7 TRBV7-2
CASSVGLGEVETQYF TGCGCCAGCAGCGTGGGACTAGGGGAGGTAGAGACCCAGTACTTC 15 . TRBD2 TRBJ2-5 TRBV5-1
CASSTGTGVNF TGTGCCAGCAGCACCGGGACAGGGGTCAATTTT 11 once TRBD1 TRBJ2-3 TRBV28
CASSGRGTNYGYTF TGTGCCAGCAGTGGAAGGGGAACTAACTATGGCTACACCTTC 14 . . TRBJ1-2 TRBV2